What follows is one TCR beta chain and its context. No antigen is known for it. Within one base of it there is no much larger clone, and no base qualities were kept. The CDR3 contains 13 residues, cysteine and valine counted. The read is trimmed to its CDR3 DNA, 39 bases read in frame from base 1. The germline V end is reduced by 5 bases and the J end by 8 bases; junction bases left unmatched: 9. CDR1 and CDR2 are drawn from the germline V gene (reference sequence): MNHEY, SMNVEV. These data come from a study of vaccination effects on CD4 cells after COVID-19 (dated by TCRdb to 2021 to 2024). Regarding the complete study: Across the study, the median time from the second dose to post-vaccine sampling was 72 days (range 14 to 241). The study compared SARS-CoV-2 spike-specific CD4+ TCR repertoires before and after mRNA vaccination in COVID-19 convalescent patients and infection-naive vaccine recipients. Altogether, roughly 10 COVID-19 convalescent patients and a handful of SARS-CoV-2-naive healthy vaccine recipients made up the full study. Cultures from other donors in the study were sequenced with the Oncomine TCR Beta short-read assay on an Illumina iSeq 100.

In the ViraFEST assay, PBMC were stimulated with viral peptide pools, and TCR sequencing was then used to find antigen-specific CD4+ T cell clonotypes based on their expansion. After around 10 days of culture, CD4+ T cells were isolated with the EasySep CD4+ T cell isolation kit. Participants received two doses of either the BNT162b2 or the mRNA-1273 mRNA SARS-CoV-2 vaccine. Negative nucleocapsid antibody results before and after vaccination confirmed that the healthy vaccine recipients had no prior SARS-CoV-2 infection. A few million PBMC per well were cultured with approximately 10 ug/ml peptides in IMDM containing 5% human AB serum, around 9.7 IU/ml IL-2 and gentamicin. Half of the culture medium was replaced with fresh IL-2-containing medium on days 3 and 7. Each peptide stimulation condition was cultured in triplicate wells unless otherwise noted. PBMC were separated from whole blood using Ficoll-Paque Plus gradient centrifugation and were then either cryopreserved at -140C or used fresh. Overlapping peptide pools spanned the spike proteins of SARS-CoV-2 and the common cold coronaviruses HCoV-NL63, HCoV-OC43 and HCoV-229E. The QIAamp micro DNA kit was used to extract genomic DNA from the cultured CD4+ T cells.

The library relied on the immunoSEQ multiplex PCR assay. DNA from the cultured and isolated CD4+ T cells underwent TCR beta CDR3 sequencing. The original methods were these. Non-productive TCR sequences were discarded, and reads were trimmed to the CDR3 region, with only CDR3s of 7 or more amino acids retained. Antigen-specific clonotypes were identified with the MANAFEST web app by comparing expansion in peptide wells against reference cultures. To be called positive, a clone needed expansion at FDR<0.05 compared with the reference and with all other wells, an odds ratio greater than 5, and a frequency greater than 0.1% in two replicate wells. A clonotype was defined as cross-reactive if the clonotype was significantly expanded both in SARS-CoV-2 spike wells and in at least one common cold coronavirus spike condition. Using the stringdist R package, CDR3 similarity was measured by Levenshtein distance, and unrooted trees were constructed with ape in R 3.6.1. Here the immuneACCESS table is served through TCRdb, limited to in-frame sequences with V and J called. Missing clones are a known gap in these copies; in checked studies unresolved V genes cover under half, and the rest lacks a known reason. The DNA gave D and trimming, while V, J and clone size come from that table. Across this sample there are tens of thousands of clones, with around 69% seen only once. Of the sample, approximately 1.5% falls within the top ten clones.

Broad study findings and their caveats: Only a small number of convalescent patients were included, and no early post-infection timepoints were available, which limited the study. Clones induced by infection and clones induced by vaccination both contracted markedly at late timepoints after vaccination, which fits with T cell responses waning over time. In healthy vaccine recipients, vaccine-induced clones were almost all SARS-CoV-2 mono-reactive, with only 1 of 255 cross-reactive with common cold coronaviruses.

The receptor comes from a human donor who received a COVID-19 vaccine. Here the chain combines TRBV27 and TRBJ2-7, with 7 middle bases fitting TRBD2. The sample in question was CD4+ T cells from PBMCs cultured with HCoV-229E spike peptides, obtained after COVID-19 vaccination. The cell subset or site label on this specimen signifies: HCoV-229E spike overlapping peptide pool stimulation. The encoded CDR3 is CASSPSGGSQQYV. The nucleotide sequence is TGTGCCAGCAGTCCTTCCGGGGGGTCACAGCAGTACGTC.